Here is one T cell receptor (beta chain) with its context. Cohort 3 donors counted as recovered after two negative PCRs, clearance, or resolved symptoms. Assay: immunoSEQ multiplex PCR; the TCRdb copy retains only in-frame clones and omits some. This sample carries approximately 170,000 clones, about 84% of them seen once, and the ten largest clones take about 12%. This record comes from a study of blood T cell repertoires in COVID-19. This CDR3 is built from 14 residues. Germline CDR1 LNHDA, CDR2 SQIVND (reference sequence). V lost 10 bases to trimming and J lost 0 bases; unmatched junction nucleotides: 5.

The rearrangement uses TRBV19 and TRBJ1-5, with 8 bases aligning to TRBD1. Material: PBMCs or T cells enriched from blood (not recorded which). This TCR was recovered from a man aged 45-60 years who had recovered from COVID-19. CDR3 sequence (DNA): TGTGCCACCGAGGACAGGGCTAGCAATCAGCCCCAGCATTTT. Translated: CATEDRASNQPQHF.